This TCR beta chain appears in the sequencing data of a study of blood T cell repertoires in COVID-19. Study-wide background: There were acute and convalescent COVID-19 samples, and they came from the United States, Italy and Spain. Sources were T cells, B-cell-depleted T cells, or PBMCs; the material itself was cDNA or gDNA.

As handled by the study authors: Reference gene primers were amplified, and this amplification served to estimate nucleated cell counts. Sequencing used immunoSEQ multiplex PCR; TCRdb keeps in-frame clones, though not all of them. For V, J and clone size, that table is used; D and trimming come from the DNA. The sample includes roughly 70,000 clones, roughly 79% seen only once; the top ten take 6.3%. The CDR3 covers 14 residues. Trimming took off 2 bases at V and 6 bases at J, with 11 bases between the two ends. The V gene's germline CDR1 is SGDLS and CDR2 YYNGEE. Sequencing was done on a sample of peripheral blood. This TCR was recovered from a woman aged 55-75 years with acute or convalescent COVID-19. The chain carries TRBV9 and TRBJ2-2; TRBD2 is a possible D gene (6 bases). The CDR3 spells CASSVTGVAGELFF. DNA of the CDR3: TGTGCCAGCAGCGTGACGGGGGTCGCCGGGGAGCTGTTTTTT.